The clone carrying this T cell receptor (beta chain) was recorded a few times. The entry originates in a study of patients and donors after allogeneic stem cell transplantation. Each CDR3 protein is one row after TCRdb ran MiXCR on the RT-PCR reads. The sample holds fewer than 250,000 distinct CDR3 sequences, 12% to 15% seen once. Germline V CDR1 and CDR2: MNHNS, SASEGT. Trimming pared 11 bases from V and 3 bases from J, leaving 12 bases between. This CDR3 spans 12 amino acids. The sequenced sample was blood, either unsorted or a sorted T cell fraction (not recorded which). The chain couples TRBV6-1 to TRBJ2-3; D gene uncertain. The sequence was collected from a human donor who was either an allogeneic HSCT recipient or a stem cell or donor lymphocyte infusion donor (not recorded which). It is not recorded whose cells these are; they may come from a transplant donor. The CDR3 DNA follows: TGTGCCTTGTCCCGAGGTACAGATACGCAGTATTTT. Its translation: CALSRGTDTQYF.